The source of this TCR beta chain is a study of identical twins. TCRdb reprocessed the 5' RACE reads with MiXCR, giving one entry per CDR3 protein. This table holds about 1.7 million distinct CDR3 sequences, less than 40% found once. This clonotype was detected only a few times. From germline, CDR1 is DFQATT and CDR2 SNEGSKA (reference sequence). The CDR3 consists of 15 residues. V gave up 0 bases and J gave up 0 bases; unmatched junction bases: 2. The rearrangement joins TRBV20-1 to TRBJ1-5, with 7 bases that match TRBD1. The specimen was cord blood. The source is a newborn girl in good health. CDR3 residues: CSARDQGGSNQPQHF. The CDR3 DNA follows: TGCAGTGCTAGAGATCAGGGGGGTAGCAATCAGCCCCAGCATTTT.